This T cell receptor (beta chain) was found in a study of CD8+ T cells in alopecia areata. At the level of the study: Using the percentage of affected scalp area, treated patients' severity was scored. Study-level findings and limits: Sequencing of scalp samples also includes resident alphabeta T cells from normal skin.

A few counts support this clone. The antigen is unknown. In each case, RNA was isolated and then reverse transcribed into cDNA as the sequencing template. TCRdb's table, derived via immunoSEQ multiplex PCR, lists solely in-frame clones and lacks some. The sample shows approximately 200,000 clones, more than 55% of them seen only once. As to treatment: oral pan-JAK inhibitor, 5-10 mg twice daily. From alopecia areata patients, lesional scalp punch biopsies and peripheral blood were collected. PBMCs provided sorted CD4+ and CD8+ T cells. The junction had 1 base not matched to a gene; V was cut back by 6 bases and J by 4 bases. The CDR3 has 12 residues. Germline CDR1 and CDR2: SQVTM and ANQGSEA.

Here the sequenced sample was CD4+ T cells sorted from blood, taken at week 4, from a patient treated with tofacitinib. The chain links TRBV29-1 to TRBJ2-3; TRBD1 agrees at 10 bases. The sequence was collected from a human donor with alopecia areata. The CDR3 DNA reads TGCAGCGTAGGACAGGGGGCAGATACGCAGTATTTT. Its protein is CSVGQGADTQYF.